A selection of T cell receptor beta chains follows, all from one sample in a study of blood T cell repertoires in COVID-19. Sequenced by immunoSEQ multiplex PCR; TCRdb stores in-frame clones only, minus some. The repertoire holds approximately 320,000 clones, with approximately 85% as singletons. Sequencing input: peripheral blood. Source of these receptors: a human donor in a cohort sampled during active COVID-19. The CDR3 runs from the conserved cysteine through the conserved F or W. Fields, in order: V gene, clone size, CDR3 protein. Some rows mark clone size as missing; the rest say once, few, many or name a class of expanded clone.

V gene: TRBV5-1
clone size: NA
CDR3 protein: CASSPGLAGDEQFF

V gene: TRBV7-3
clone size: NA
CDR3 protein: CASSSGQGGIGYTF

V gene: TRBV10-2
clone size: NA
CDR3 protein: CASRGEGVAHEQYF

V gene: TRBV9
clone size: NA
CDR3 protein: CASSVRPGGRPGELFF

V gene: TRBV30
clone size: NA
CDR3 protein: CAGTGDSKKSYEQYF

V gene: TRBV7-2
clone size: NA
CDR3 protein: CASSRLEGNTEAFF

V gene: TRBV21-1
clone size: NA
CDR3 protein: CASSKWGGGRTDTQYF

V gene: TRBV21-1
clone size: NA
CDR3 protein: CASSKRFLEGDQPQHF

V gene: TRBV5-8
clone size: NA
CDR3 protein: CASSLGQGFTEAFF

V gene: TRBV11-2
clone size: once
CDR3 protein: CASSWSGLNTEAFF

V gene: TRBV7-2
clone size: NA
CDR3 protein: CASSLGSVEQFF

V gene: TRBV6-2/TRBV6-3
clone size: few
CDR3 protein: CASSPWRMNTEAFF

V gene: TRBV5-6
clone size: NA
CDR3 protein: CASSWTGNTGELFF

V gene: TRBV3-1/TRBV3-2
clone size: NA
CDR3 protein: CASSQGGSYNSPLHF

V gene: TRBV12-3/TRBV12-4
clone size: NA
CDR3 protein: CASRTNTGELFF

V gene: TRBV7-8
clone size: NA
CDR3 protein: CASSAGTSSYEQYF

V gene: TRBV5-1
clone size: NA
CDR3 protein: CASSLTGISYEQYF

V gene: TRBV19
clone size: NA
CDR3 protein: CASSGQSTEAFF

V gene: TRBV21-1
clone size: NA
CDR3 protein: CASSKWGSGSTDTQYF

V gene: TRBV24-1
clone size: NA
CDR3 protein: CATSDTSSGNTIYF

V gene: TRBV7-9
clone size: NA
CDR3 protein: CASSLIYEQYF

V gene: TRBV7-9
clone size: NA
CDR3 protein: CASSPTLRSDRVYEQYF